This TCR beta chain was identified during a study of radiation and T cells in renal cell carcinoma. The CDR3 contains 15 residues. V was shortened by 3 bases and J by 6 bases, with 15 bases between the two germline ends. Looked up from germline, CDR1 is LNHDA and CDR2 is SQIVND (reference sequence). The time point was: blood 4 weeks post-SBRT, at nephrectomy. Specified treatment: 15 Gy SBRT to primary tumor, nephrectomy 4 weeks later. Nephrectomy followed 15 Gy stereotactic body radiation by 4 weeks. After SBRT, blood was collected at 2 and 4 weeks, plus baseline. Only in-frame clones appear in the TCRdb table, and some are missing; sequencing was by immunoSEQ multiplex PCR. This table has 150,000 to 200,000 clones, roughly 90% appearing once.

The sample in question was blood, obtained from a patient whose treatment included radiotherapy and nephrectomy. The TCR sequence derives from a woman in her 50s with renal cell carcinoma. The J gene is TRBJ2-1, the V gene TRBV19, with TRBD1 as a possible D gene (7 bases). This CDR3 is CASSMGGGGFNEQFF. The CDR3 DNA follows: TGTGCCAGTAGTATGGGAGGAGGGGGCTTCAATGAGCAGTTCTTC.